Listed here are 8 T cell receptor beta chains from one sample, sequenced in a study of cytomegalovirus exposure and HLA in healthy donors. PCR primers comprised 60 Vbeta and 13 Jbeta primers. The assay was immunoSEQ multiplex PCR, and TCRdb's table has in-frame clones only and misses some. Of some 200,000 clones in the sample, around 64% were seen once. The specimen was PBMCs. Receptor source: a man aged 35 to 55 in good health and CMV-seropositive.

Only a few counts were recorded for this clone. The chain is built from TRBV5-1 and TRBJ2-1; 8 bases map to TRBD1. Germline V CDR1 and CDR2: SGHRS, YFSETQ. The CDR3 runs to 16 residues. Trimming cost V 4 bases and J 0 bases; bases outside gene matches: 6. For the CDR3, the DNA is TGCGCCAGCAGCCACAGGACAGGGAGCTCCTACAATGAGCAGTTCTTC. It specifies CASSHRTGSSYNEQFF.

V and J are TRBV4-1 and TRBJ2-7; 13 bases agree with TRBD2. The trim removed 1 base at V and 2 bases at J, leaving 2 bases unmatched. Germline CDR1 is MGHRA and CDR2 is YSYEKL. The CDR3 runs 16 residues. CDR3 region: CASSQGLAGGPYEQYF. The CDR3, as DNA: TGCGCCAGCAGCCAAGGACTAGCGGGGGGCCCCTACGAGCAGTACTTC.

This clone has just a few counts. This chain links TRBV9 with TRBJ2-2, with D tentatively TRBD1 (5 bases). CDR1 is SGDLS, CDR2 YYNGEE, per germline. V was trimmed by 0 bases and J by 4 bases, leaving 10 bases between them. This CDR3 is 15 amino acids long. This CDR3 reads CASSVDRISTGELFF. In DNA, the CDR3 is TGTGCCAGCAGCGTAGACAGGATATCCACCGGGGAGCTGTTTTTT.

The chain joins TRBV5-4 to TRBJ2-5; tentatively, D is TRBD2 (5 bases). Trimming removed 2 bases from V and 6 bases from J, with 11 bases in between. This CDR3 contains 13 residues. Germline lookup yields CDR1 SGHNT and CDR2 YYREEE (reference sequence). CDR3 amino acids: CASSFRGEKTQYF. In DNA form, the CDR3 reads TGTGCCAGCAGCTTCCGGGGTGAAAAGACCCAGTACTTC.

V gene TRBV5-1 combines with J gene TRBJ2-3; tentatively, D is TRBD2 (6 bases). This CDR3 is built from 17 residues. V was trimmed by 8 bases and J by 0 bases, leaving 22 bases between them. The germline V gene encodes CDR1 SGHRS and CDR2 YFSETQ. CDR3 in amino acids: CASHVSPGGSSTDTQYF. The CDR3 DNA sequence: TGCGCCAGTCACGTCTCGCCCGGGGGATCTAGCACAGATACGCAGTATTTT.

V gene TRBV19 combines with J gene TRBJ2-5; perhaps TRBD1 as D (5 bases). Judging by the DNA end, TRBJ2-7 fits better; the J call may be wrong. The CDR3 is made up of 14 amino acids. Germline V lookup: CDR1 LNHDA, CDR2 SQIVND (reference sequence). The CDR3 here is CASSIQGNSYEQYF. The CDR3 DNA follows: TGTGCCAGTAGTATACAGGGAAACTCCTACGAGCAGTACTTC.

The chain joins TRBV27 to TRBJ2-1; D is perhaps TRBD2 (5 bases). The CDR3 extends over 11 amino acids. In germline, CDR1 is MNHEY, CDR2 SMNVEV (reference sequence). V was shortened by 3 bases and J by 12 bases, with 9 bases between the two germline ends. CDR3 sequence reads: CASSFGIGQFF. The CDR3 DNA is TGTGCCAGCAGTTTCGGGATTGGGCAGTTCTTC.

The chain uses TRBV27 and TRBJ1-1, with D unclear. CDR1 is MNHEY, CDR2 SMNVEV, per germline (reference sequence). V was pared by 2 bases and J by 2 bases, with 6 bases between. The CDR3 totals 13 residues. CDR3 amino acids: CASSLVPNTEAFF. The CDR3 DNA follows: TGTGCCAGCAGTTTAGTTCCTAACACTGAAGCTTTCTTT.